This TCR beta chain originates from a study of blood T cell repertoires in COVID-19. On the study more broadly: The analysed material was cDNA or gDNA that came from T cells, B-cell-depleted T cells, or PBMCs.

Trimming took 6 bases from V and 1 from J, leaving 9 bases between them. The CDR3 has 13 amino acids. CDR1 is SGHNT and CDR2 is YYREEE in the germline V gene (reference sequence). Libraries were prepared by immunoSEQ multiplex PCR; TCRdb keeps only in-frame clonotypes and omits some of them. In the table there are about 160,000 clones, around nine tenths of which are singletons. Seattle patients were enrolled while actively infected and followed longitudinally. The specimen sequenced was peripheral blood. The source of this sequence is a woman in her seventies with COVID-19, enrolled during active disease. The chain has TRBV5-4 and TRBJ2-3; D is possibly TRBD1 (6 bases). The CDR3 sequence: CASNRVGTDTQYF. In DNA, the CDR3 is TGTGCCAGCAACAGGGTGGGCACAGATACGCAGTATTTT.